These 2 T cell receptor beta chains originate from one sample sequenced in a study of T cells expressing NK-cell markers. Reanalyzing the 5' RACE reads, TCRdb keeps one entry per CDR3 protein, without DNA. This repertoire comprises a few hundred thousand distinct CDR3 sequences; its ten largest clones make up around 5%. The sequenced sample consisted of blood T cells: a sorted CD56 or NKG2C T cell subset, CD4+ or CD8+ T cells, or bulk PBMC T cells (not recorded which). Source of these receptors: a man aged 18 to 69 in good health.

The CDR3 protein is CASSLQGLNTEAFF. The V call is TRBV12-3 or TRBV12-4, the J call TRBJ1-1; the D call of TRBD1 rests on TCRdb alone, since no DNA is present to check it. CDR3 size: 14 residues.

CDR3 loop: CATSRELGDSPNGYTF. The genes are TRBV15 and TRBJ1-2. CDR1 and CDR2 (germline): LNHNV, YYDKDF (reference sequence). The CDR3 has 16 amino acids.